This T cell receptor (beta chain) emerged from a study of CD8 T cells in Susac syndrome. RNA in amounts of about 0.5 to 1 ug was reverse transcribed with random hexamers. The amplification used immunoSEQ multiplex PCR on TCR beta CDR3; it spanned 54 Vbeta and 13 Jbeta. TCRdb re-called the immunoSEQ multiplex PCR reads with MiXCR, one entry per CDR3 protein. The table lists approximately 180,000 distinct CDR3 sequences, roughly 94% of them singletons. V lost 4 bases and J 5 bases, leaving 8 bases between the germline ends. CDR1 is LGHDT, CDR2 YNNKEL, per germline (reference sequence). CDR3 length equals 13 residues.

The receptor's source is a human donor with Susac syndrome. Sequencing was carried out using CD4+ T cells from PBMCs. The chain uses TRBV3-1 and TRBJ2-2, with D uncertain. CDR3 nucleotides: TGTGCCAGCAGCCCTTCGGTTACCGGGGAGCTGTTTTTT. Its protein is CASSPSVTGELFF.